The 28 T cell receptor beta chains presented below share a single source sample, sequenced in a study of neurological immune-mediated disorders. TCRdb re-derived calls from the 5' RACE reads in MiXCR, one entry per CDR3 protein. The sample consists of 70,000 to 95,000 distinct CDR3 sequences, approximately 14% of them appearing once. The specimen was PBMCs. These receptors originate from a woman in her forties or fifties in good health.

This clonotype was observed at least ten times. This chain joins TRBV5-1 and TRBJ2-5, with 8 bases aligning to TRBD1. Germline V gene lookup returns CDR1 SGHRS and CDR2 YFSETQ. This CDR3 has 14 residues. V shed 4 bases and J 3 bases; nucleotides not matched to a gene: 5. The CDR3 coding sequence is TGCGCCAGCAGCCGTCCGACAGGGGAAGAGACCCAGTACTTC. It codes for CASSRPTGEETQYF.

The table lists this clonotype with many counts. The chain links TRBV5-1 to TRBJ2-3; 12 nucleotides agree with TRBD2. CDR1 is SGHRS and CDR2 is YFSETQ in the germline V gene. The CDR3 covers 16 residues. J lost 4 bases, V lost 3 bases, and 6 bases had no gene match. Here the CDR3 reads CASSSRTSGMPDTQYF. The DNA of the CDR3 is TGCGCCAGCAGCTCCAGGACTAGCGGGATGCCAGATACGCAGTATTTT. Full variable domain (rest looked up from reference TRBV5-1 and TRBJ2-3): KAGVTQTPRYLIKTRGQQVTLSCSPISGHRSVSWYQQTPGQGLQFLFEYFSETQRNKGNFPGRFSGRQFSNSRSEMNVSTLELGDSALYLCASSSRTSGMPDTQYFGPGTRLTVL.

This clonotype was observed at least ten times. The chain uses TRBV29-1 and TRBJ1-2; no definite D call. Germline-derived CDR1 and CDR2 are SQVTM and ANQGSEA. The germline V and J ends were trimmed by 5 bases and 3 bases, with 4 bases remaining between them. This CDR3 region has 10 residues. The CDR3 nucleotides are TGCAGCGTTAGCTACTATGGCTACACCTTC. Its protein product is CSVSYYGYTF.

This clonotype appeared many times. The V and J genes are TRBV28 and TRBJ1-5, with TRBD1 identical over 7 bases. The CDR3 sequence is 14 residues long. J was trimmed by 5 bases and V by 5 bases; bases with no gene match: 6. Germline assignment: CDR1 MDHEN and CDR2 SYDVKM. Written as DNA, the CDR3 is TGTGCCAGCAGTCTACAGGGGAGTCATCAGCCCCAGCATTTT. Protein product: CASSLQGSHQPQHF.

At least ten counts were recorded for this clonotype. The chain uses TRBV27 and TRBJ1-2; D is unclear. CDR1 MNHEY and CDR2 SMNVEV come from the germline V gene (reference sequence). V lost 3 bases, J lost 4 bases, and 15 bases lay in between. CDR3 length: 15 amino acids. The CDR3 region has the DNA TGTGCCAGCAGTTTTCTTGCGCGTGCACCCTATGGCTACACCTTC. Protein: CASSFLARAPYGYTF.

This clonotype was counted ten times or more. The rearrangement joins TRBV5-1 to TRBJ1-1; 10 bases are shared with TRBD1. J was trimmed by 4 bases and V by 3 bases; bases with no gene match: 6. Per the germline V gene, CDR1 is SGHRS and CDR2 is YFSETQ. This CDR3 comprises 15 residues. Here the CDR3 DNA reads TGCGCCAGCAGCTCTTCCGGGACAGGGGTCACTGAAGCTTTCTTT. It is translated as CASSSSGTGVTEAFF.

This clonotype has ten or more counts. The rearrangement uses TRBV6-5 and TRBJ1-6; the D gene is possibly TRBD1 (5 bases). The CDR3 sequence is 14 residues long. CDR1 and CDR2 (germline): MNHEY, SVGAGI. Deletions cut 6 bases from V and 5 bases from J, with 11 bases between. This CDR3 is CASRGGQNNSPLHF. In DNA, the CDR3 is TGTGCCAGCAGGGGAGGACAAAATAATTCACCCCTCCACTTT.

This clonotype showed up many times. The chain combines TRBV28 with TRBJ2-7; D is unresolved. Germline loops: CDR1 MDHEN, CDR2 SYDVKM. This CDR3 has 13 amino acids. Trimming left V 4 bases short and J 4 bases short, with 11 bases between. CDR3 sequence (DNA): TGTGCCAGCAGTTATGACCTCCAATACGAGCAGTACTTC. Protein product: CASSYDLQYEQYF.

This clonotype came up many times. V and J are TRBV18 and TRBJ1-5; 8 bases align to TRBD1. Germline assignment: CDR1 KGHSH and CDR2 LQKENI. The CDR3 runs 13 residues. With V trimmed by 6 bases and J by 6 bases, 4 bases remained unmatched. In DNA, the CDR3 is TGTGCCAGCTCGGGGACAGGATCTCAGCCCCAGCATTTT. This translates into CASSGTGSQPQHF.

This clonotype was recorded many times. This chain joins TRBV7-2 and TRBJ1-1; D gene ambiguous. V shed 8 bases and J shed 1 base, with 14 bases lying between them. The CDR3 spans 14 residues. Germline V gene data show CDR1 as SGHTA and CDR2 as FQGNSA. The CDR3 DNA reads as TGTGCCAGCGGTCGAGTCTGGCAGAACACTGAAGCTTTCTTT. It specifies CASGRVWQNTEAFF.

This clonotype was counted many times. The rearrangement uses TRBV5-1 and TRBJ2-3; TRBD1 matches at 7 bases. The CDR3 runs to 14 residues. Germline assignment: CDR1 SGHRS and CDR2 YFSETQ. V lost 4 bases and J lost 4; bases outside the gene matches: 6. CDR3 bases: TGCGCCAGCAGCGCCTCGACAGGGTCAGATACGCAGTATTTT. Protein sequence: CASSASTGSDTQYF.

This clonotype showed up just a few times. V is TRBV20-1 and J is TRBJ2-1; 13 bases are a match to TRBD2. Germline V CDR1 and CDR2: DFQATT, SNEGSKA (reference sequence). With 5 bases clipped from V and 1 base from J, the junction kept 8 bases outside the gene matches. This CDR3 comprises 17 residues. Here the CDR3 reads CSARGLAGRGSYNEQFF. In nucleotides, the CDR3 is TGCAGTGCTCGGGGACTAGCGGGAAGGGGGTCCTACAATGAGCAGTTCTTC.

For this clonotype: One end of the junction is discordant with germline, which a read error may explain. This chain links TRBV20-1 with TRBJ2-1; D perhaps matches TRBD2 (5 bases). This CDR3 has 15 amino acids. CDR1 is DFQATT and CDR2 is SNEGSKA in the germline V gene (reference sequence). CDR3 residues: CSARDRDPWNNEQFF. Here the CDR3 DNA reads TGCAGTGCTAGAGATCGGGATCCGTGGAACAATGAGCAGTTCTTT.

Turning to this clonotype: This sequence may be a read error, since a much larger clone differs from it by one base. The J gene is TRBJ2-3, the V gene TRBV11-2; 8 nucleotides line up with TRBD2. This CDR3 has 19 amino acids. Germline V gene sequence: CDR1 SGHAT, CDR2 FQNNGV. Trimming cost V 4 bases and J 10 bases; bases outside gene matches: 25. CDR3 protein: CASSSLRPLGERERDAQYF. CDR3 sequence (DNA): TGTGCCAGCAGCTCTCTTAGACCCCTCGGGGAGCGGGAGAGGGATGCGCAGTATTTT. Together with reference TRBV11-2 and TRBJ2-3, the CDR3 gives the full variable domain: EAGVAQSPRYKIIEKRQSVAFWCNPISGHATLYWYQQILGQGPKLLIQFQNNGVVDDSQLPKDRFSAERLKGVDSTLKIQPAKLEDSAVYLCASSSLRPLGERERDAQYFGPGTRLTVL.

This clonotype came up many times. The chain has TRBV29-1 and TRBJ2-5; 7 positions match TRBD2. V lost 7 bases, J lost 5 bases, and 10 bases stayed unmatched. This CDR3 contains 13 residues. Germline-derived CDR1 and CDR2 are SQVTM and ANQGSEA. CDR3 sequence: CSARAGEWETQYF. CDR3 sequence (DNA): TGCAGCGCCCGTGCGGGGGAGTGGGAGACCCAGTACTTC.

The sample holds many counts of this clonotype. The chain is built from TRBV29-1 and TRBJ2-1, with D unclear. Germline CDR1 is SQVTM and CDR2 is ANQGSEA. Deletions cut 4 bases from V and 0 bases from J, with 10 bases between. The CDR3 is made up of 14 amino acids. CDR3 protein: CSVVGGSSYNEQFF. The CDR3 DNA is TGCAGCGTTGTAGGCGGAAGCTCCTACAATGAGCAGTTCTTC.

This clonotype occurred many times. The V and J genes are TRBV15 and TRBJ2-4; 8 bases line up with TRBD1. The CDR3 has 16 amino acids. V lost 0 bases, J lost 3 bases, and 4 bases stayed unmatched. Per the germline V gene, CDR1 is LNHNV and CDR2 is YYDKDF (reference sequence). CDR3 nucleotides: TGTGCCACCAGCAGAGATGAGGGGACAGGCAAAAACATTCAGTACTTC. Protein product: CATSRDEGTGKNIQYF.

A remark on this clonotype: A much bigger clone sits one base away, suggesting this may be a read error. The CDR3 protein is CASSFANSRTNGYTF. The CDR3 DNA sequence: TGTGCCAGCAGTTTTGCGAACAGCAGGACGAATGGCTACACCTTC. The V call is TRBV27, the J call TRBJ1-2; D is ambiguous. This CDR3 contains 15 residues. From germline, CDR1 is MNHEY and CDR2 SMNVEV (reference sequence). Trimming stripped 3 bases from V and 6 bases from J, with 17 bases between.

This chain connects TRBV10-2 to TRBJ2-5; 14 bases align to TRBD2. Germline V CDR1 and CDR2: WSHSY, SAAADI. V trimming: 6 bases; J trimming: 2 bases; junction bases outside the gene matches: 5. The CDR3 is made up of 16 amino acids. The CDR3 spells CASRGLAGGVQETQYF. The DNA for the CDR3 is TGCGCCAGCAGAGGACTAGCGGGAGGAGTACAAGAGACCCAGTACTTC.

This clonotype was seen ten or more times. The chain uses TRBV6-6 and TRBJ1-1; D not resolved. Germline V CDR1 and CDR2: MNHNY, SVGAGI (reference sequence). This CDR3 is built from 13 residues. V lost 5 bases to trimming and J lost 7 bases, with 14 bases between them. The CDR3 coding sequence is TGTGCCAGCAGTAGAATGCACGGACTTGAAGCTTTCTTT. Amino acids: CASSRMHGLEAFF.

This clonotype was counted at least ten times. CDR3 bases: TGTGCCAGCAGTTTATCGGGACAGGGAAACAATCAGCCCCAGCATTTT. This codes for CASSLSGQGNNQPQHF. The V call is TRBV27, the J call TRBJ1-5; 9 nucleotides agree with TRBD1. The V and J ends lost 0 bases and 3 bases, in that order; junction bases with no gene match: 3. The germline gives CDR1 MNHEY, CDR2 SMNVEV (reference sequence). This CDR3 has 16 residues.

At least ten counts were recorded for this clonotype. The chain links TRBV5-1 to TRBJ2-6; perhaps TRBD2 as D (5 bases). There are 19 residues in the CDR3. V shed 0 bases and J shed 0 bases, with 16 bases lying between them. Looked up from germline, CDR1 is SGHRS and CDR2 is YFSETQ. The CDR3 DNA reads as TGCGCCAGCAGCTTGGGGTGGGCAGGACTTAACTCTGGGGCCAACGTCCTGACTTTC. This gives the protein CASSLGWAGLNSGANVLTF. Variable domain in full (rest from reference TRBV5-1 and TRBJ2-6): KAGVTQTPRYLIKTRGQQVTLSCSPISGHRSVSWYQQTPGQGLQFLFEYFSETQRNKGNFPGRFSGRQFSNSRSEMNVSTLELGDSALYLCASSLGWAGLNSGANVLTFGAGSRLTVL.

The rearrangement links TRBV20-1 to TRBJ2-7; TRBD2 agrees at 12 bases. The CDR3 is 16 residues long. CDR1 is DFQATT, CDR2 SNEGSKA, per germline (reference sequence). The V and J ends lost 1 base and 0 bases, in that order; junction bases with no gene match: 4. This CDR3 reads CSARGQLAGGSYEQYF. CDR3 nucleotides: TGCAGTGCTAGAGGGCAACTAGCGGGAGGCTCCTACGAGCAGTACTTC.

This clonotype was observed many times. The V and J genes are TRBV21-1 and TRBJ1-6; the tabulated D call, TRBD1, remains unverified against the DNA. TRBV21-1 is described as a pseudogene. The CDR3 sequence is 12 residues long. The CDR3 sequence is CASSLCRGPLHF. For the CDR3, the DNA is TGTGCCAGCAGCTTATGTCGGGGGCCCCTCCACTTT.

At least ten counts were recorded for this clonotype. The V gene is TRBV5-1, the J gene TRBJ2-5, with 12 bases fitting TRBD1. With 4 bases clipped from V and 2 bases from J, the junction kept 6 bases outside the gene matches. Germline V lookup: CDR1 SGHRS, CDR2 YFSETQ. The CDR3 covers 16 residues. CDR3 amino acids: CASSGWGQGAQETQYF. The DNA of the CDR3 is TGCGCCAGCAGCGGATGGGGACAGGGGGCACAAGAGACCCAGTACTTC.

This clonotype was seen at least ten times. The chain couples TRBV5-1 to TRBJ2-6; 10 bases are shared with TRBD2. This CDR3 has 17 residues. After removal of 4 bases from V and 4 bases from J, the junction contained 8 bases not matched to a gene. The germline V gene encodes CDR1 SGHRS and CDR2 YFSETQ. CDR3 coding DNA: TGCGCCAGCAGCAGGATCCTAGCGGGAGCGGGGGCCAACGTCCTGACTTTC. Its translation is CASSRILAGAGANVLTF.

This sequence joins TRBV10-3 and TRBJ2-3; 7 bases fit TRBD2. The CDR3 is 15 amino acids. Germline CDR1 and CDR2: ENHRY and SYGVKD. V lost 11 bases and J lost 0; bases outside the gene matches: 11. In DNA form, the CDR3 reads TGTGCCCTGTCGGGGGGAGAAAGTAGCACAGATACGCAGTATTTT. Translation gives CALSGGESSTDTQYF.

Note on this clonotype: Germline and junction disagree at one end, which may indicate a read error. The rearrangement joins TRBV7-8 to TRBJ2-7, with D possibly TRBD1 on 5 matching bases. The CDR3 spans 14 residues. Germline-derived CDR1 and CDR2 are SGHVS and FQNEAQ. In DNA form, the CDR3 reads TGTGCCAGCGGCTTAGTAGTTGGACACTACGAGCAGTACTTC. Its protein is CASGLVVGHYEQYF.